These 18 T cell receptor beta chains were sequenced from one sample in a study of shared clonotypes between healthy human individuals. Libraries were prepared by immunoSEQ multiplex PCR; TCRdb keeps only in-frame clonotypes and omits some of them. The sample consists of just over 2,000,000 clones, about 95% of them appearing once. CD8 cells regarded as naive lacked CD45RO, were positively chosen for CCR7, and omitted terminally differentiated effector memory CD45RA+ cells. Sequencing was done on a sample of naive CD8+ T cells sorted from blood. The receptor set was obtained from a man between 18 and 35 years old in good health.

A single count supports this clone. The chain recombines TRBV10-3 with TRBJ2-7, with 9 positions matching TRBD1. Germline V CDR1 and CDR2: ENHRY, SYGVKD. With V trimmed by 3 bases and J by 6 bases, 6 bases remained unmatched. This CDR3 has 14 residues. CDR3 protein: CAISEEDRGPEQYF. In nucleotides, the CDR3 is TGTGCCATCAGTGAAGAGGACAGGGGCCCCGAGCAGTACTTC.

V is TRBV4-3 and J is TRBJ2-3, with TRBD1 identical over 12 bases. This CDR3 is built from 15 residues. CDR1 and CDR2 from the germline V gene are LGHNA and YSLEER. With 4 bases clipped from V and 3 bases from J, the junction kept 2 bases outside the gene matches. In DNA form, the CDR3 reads TGCGCCAGCAGCCCGGGACAGGGGGCAACAGATACGCAGTATTTT. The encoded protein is CASSPGQGATDTQYF.

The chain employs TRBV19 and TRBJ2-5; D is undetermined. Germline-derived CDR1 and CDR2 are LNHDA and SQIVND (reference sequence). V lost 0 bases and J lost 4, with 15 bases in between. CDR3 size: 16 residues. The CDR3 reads CASSIDHETVGETQYF. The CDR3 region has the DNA TGTGCCAGTAGTATAGACCACGAGACGGTGGGAGAGACCCAGTACTTC.

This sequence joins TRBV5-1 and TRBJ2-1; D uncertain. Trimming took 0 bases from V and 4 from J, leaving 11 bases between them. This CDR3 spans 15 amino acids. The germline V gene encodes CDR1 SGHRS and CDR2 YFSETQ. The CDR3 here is CASSLDPGIYNEQFF. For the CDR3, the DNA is TGCGCCAGCAGCTTGGACCCGGGCATTTACAATGAGCAGTTCTTC.

The CDR3: CASSLEPSGANTGELFF. CDR3 nucleotides: TGTGCCAGCAGCTTGGAGCCTAGCGGGGCGAACACCGGGGAGCTGTTTTTT. This chain links TRBV5-4 with TRBJ2-2; 9 bases are shared with TRBD2. This CDR3 comprises 17 residues. Trimming cost V 0 bases and J 0 bases; bases outside gene matches: 3. CDR1 SGHNT and CDR2 YYREEE come from the germline V gene (reference sequence).

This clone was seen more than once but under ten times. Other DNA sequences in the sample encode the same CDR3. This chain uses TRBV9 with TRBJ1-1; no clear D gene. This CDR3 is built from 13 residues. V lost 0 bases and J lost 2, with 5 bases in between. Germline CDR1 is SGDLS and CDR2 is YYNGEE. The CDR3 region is CASSVVSNTEAFF. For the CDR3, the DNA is TGTGCCAGCAGCGTAGTTAGTAACACTGAAGCTTTCTTT.

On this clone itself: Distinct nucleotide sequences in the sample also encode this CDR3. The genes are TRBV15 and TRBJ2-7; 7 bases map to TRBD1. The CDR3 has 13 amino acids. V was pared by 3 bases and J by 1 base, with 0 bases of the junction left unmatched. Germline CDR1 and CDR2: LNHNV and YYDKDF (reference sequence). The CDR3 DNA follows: TGTGCCACCAGCAGGGACAGGTCCTACGAGCAGTACTTC. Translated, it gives CATSRDRSYEQYF.

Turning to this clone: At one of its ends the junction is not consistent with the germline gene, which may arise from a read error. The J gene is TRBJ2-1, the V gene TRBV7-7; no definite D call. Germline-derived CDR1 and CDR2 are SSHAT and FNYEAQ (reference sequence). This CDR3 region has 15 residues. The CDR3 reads CASSPSPFSYNEQFF. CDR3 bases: TGTGCTAGCAGCCCCTCCCCGTTCTCCTACAATGAGCAGTTCTTC. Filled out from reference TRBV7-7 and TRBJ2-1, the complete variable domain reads GAGVSQSPRYKVTKRGQDVTLRCDPISSHATLYWYQQALGQGPEFLTYFNYEAQPDKSGLPSDRFSAERPEGSISTLTIQRTEQRDSAMYRCASSPSPFSYNEQFFGPGTRLTVL.

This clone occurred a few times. The CDR3 coding sequence is TGTGCCAGCAGTACAACAGGTCCAAATCAGCCCCAGCATTTT. Its protein is CASSTTGPNQPQHF. The rearrangement joins TRBV2 to TRBJ1-5, with TRBD1 as a possible D gene (5 bases). Trimming took off 5 bases at V and 4 bases at J, with 12 bases between the two ends. There are 14 residues in the CDR3. The germline CDR1 and CDR2 sequences are SNHLY and FYNNEI. Variable domain in full (rest from reference TRBV2 and TRBJ1-5): EPEVTQTPSHQVTQMGQEVILRCVPISNHLYFYWYRQILGQKVEFLVSFYNNEISEKSEIFDDQFSVERPDGSNFTLKIRSTKLEDSAMYFCASSTTGPNQPQHFGDGTRLSIL.

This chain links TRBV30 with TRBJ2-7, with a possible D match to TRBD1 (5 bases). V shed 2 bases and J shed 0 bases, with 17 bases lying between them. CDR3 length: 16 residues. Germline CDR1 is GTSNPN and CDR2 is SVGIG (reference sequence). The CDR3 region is CAWSLGQAYSSYEQYF. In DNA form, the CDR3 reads TGTGCCTGGAGTCTGGGGCAGGCCTACAGCTCCTACGAGCAGTACTTC. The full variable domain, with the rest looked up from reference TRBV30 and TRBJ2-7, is SQTIHQWPATLVQPVGSPLSLECTVEGTSNPNLYWYRQAAGRGLQLLFYSVGIGQISSEVPQNLSASRPQDRQFILSSKKLLLSDSGFYLCAWSLGQAYSSYEQYFGPGTRLTVT.

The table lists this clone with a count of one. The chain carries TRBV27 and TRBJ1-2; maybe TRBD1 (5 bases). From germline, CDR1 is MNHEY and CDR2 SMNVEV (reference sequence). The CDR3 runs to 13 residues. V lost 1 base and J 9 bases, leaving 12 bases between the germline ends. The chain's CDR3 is CASSLLPTDSYTF. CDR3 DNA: TGTGCCAGCAGTTTATTACCGACAGACAGCTACACCTTC.

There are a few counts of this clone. The CDR3 reads CASSEAERGPYEQYF. The CDR3 DNA follows: TGTGCCAGCAGTGAAGCGGAGCGGGGGCCCTACGAGCAGTACTTC. This chain joins TRBV2 and TRBJ2-7, with 8 positions matching TRBD2. The CDR3 is 15 residues long. The germline gives CDR1 SNHLY, CDR2 FYNNEI. Trimming at V came to 0 bases and at J to 2 bases, leaving 3 bases not matched to a gene.

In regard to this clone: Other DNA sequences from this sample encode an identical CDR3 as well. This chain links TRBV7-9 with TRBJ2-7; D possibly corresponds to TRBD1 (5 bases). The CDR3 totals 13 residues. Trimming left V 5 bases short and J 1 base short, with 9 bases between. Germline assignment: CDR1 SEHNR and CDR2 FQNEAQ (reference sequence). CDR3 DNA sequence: TGTGCCAGCAGCCCGACAGCGTCCTACGAGCAGTACTTC. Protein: CASSPTASYEQYF.

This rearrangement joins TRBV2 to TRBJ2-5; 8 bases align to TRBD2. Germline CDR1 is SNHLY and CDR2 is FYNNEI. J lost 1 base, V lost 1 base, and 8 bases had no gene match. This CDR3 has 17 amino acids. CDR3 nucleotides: TGTGCCAGCAGTGAAGGGGTGGCGGGAGGTCTCCAAGAGACCCAGTACTTC. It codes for CASSEGVAGGLQETQYF.

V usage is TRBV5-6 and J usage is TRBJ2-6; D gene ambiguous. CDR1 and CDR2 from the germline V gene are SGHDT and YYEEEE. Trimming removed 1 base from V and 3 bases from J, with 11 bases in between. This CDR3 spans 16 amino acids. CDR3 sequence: CASSLLMGIGANVLTF. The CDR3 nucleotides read TGTGCCAGCAGCTTGTTGATGGGGATTGGGGCCAACGTCCTGACTTTC.

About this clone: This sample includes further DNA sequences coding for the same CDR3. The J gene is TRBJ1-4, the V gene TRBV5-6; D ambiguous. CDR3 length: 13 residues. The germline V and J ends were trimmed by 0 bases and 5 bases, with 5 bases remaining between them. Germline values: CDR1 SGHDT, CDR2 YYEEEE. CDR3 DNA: TGTGCCAGCAGCTTGGGCGCAAATGAAAAACTGTTTTTT. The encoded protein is CASSLGANEKLFF.

The CDR3 sequence: CASSWSQATMNTEAFF. CDR3 in DNA: TGTGCCAGCAGTTGGAGTCAGGCGACCATGAACACTGAAGCTTTCTTT. The J gene is TRBJ1-1, the V gene TRBV28, with D hard to call. The CDR3 covers 16 residues. The germline V and J ends were trimmed by 4 bases and 0 bases, with 15 bases remaining between them. Germline-derived CDR1 and CDR2 are MDHEN and SYDVKM.

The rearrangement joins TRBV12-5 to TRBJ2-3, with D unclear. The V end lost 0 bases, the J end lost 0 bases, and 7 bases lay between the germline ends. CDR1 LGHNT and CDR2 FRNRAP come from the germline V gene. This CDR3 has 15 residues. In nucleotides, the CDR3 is TGTGCTAGTGGTTTGGTAACTGCTAGCACAGATACGCAGTATTTT. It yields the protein CASGLVTASTDTQYF.